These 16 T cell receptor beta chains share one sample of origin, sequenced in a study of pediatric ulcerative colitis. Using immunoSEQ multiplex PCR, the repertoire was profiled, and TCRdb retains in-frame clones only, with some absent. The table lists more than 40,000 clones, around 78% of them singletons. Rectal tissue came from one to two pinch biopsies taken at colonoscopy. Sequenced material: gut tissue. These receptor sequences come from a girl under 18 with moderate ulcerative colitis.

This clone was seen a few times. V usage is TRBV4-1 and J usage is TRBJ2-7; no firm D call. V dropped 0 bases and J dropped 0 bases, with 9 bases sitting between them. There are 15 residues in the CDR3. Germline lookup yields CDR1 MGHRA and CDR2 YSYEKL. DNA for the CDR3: TGCGCCAGCAGCCAAGACAGTGTCAACTCCTACGAGCAGTACTTC. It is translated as CASSQDSVNSYEQYF.

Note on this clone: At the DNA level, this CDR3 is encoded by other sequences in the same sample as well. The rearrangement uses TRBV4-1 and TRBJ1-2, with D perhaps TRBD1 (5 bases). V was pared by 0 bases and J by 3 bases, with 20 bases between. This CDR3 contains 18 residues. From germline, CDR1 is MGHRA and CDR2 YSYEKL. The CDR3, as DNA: TGCGCCAGCAGCCAAGATCAGGGCCAGGGACCCCTTTACTATGGCTACACCTTC. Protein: CASSQDQGQGPLYYGYTF.

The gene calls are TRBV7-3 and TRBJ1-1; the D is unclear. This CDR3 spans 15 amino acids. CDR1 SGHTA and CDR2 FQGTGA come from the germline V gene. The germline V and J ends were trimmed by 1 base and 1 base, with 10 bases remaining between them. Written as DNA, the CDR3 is TGTGCCAGCAGCTTAAGCGGGCCAAGGAACACTGAAGCTTTCTTT. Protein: CASSLSGPRNTEAFF.

The CDR3 nucleotides read TGTGCCAGCAGCCCCCAGACACGGGCGCGAGGGGAGCTGTTTTTT. It encodes CASSPQTRARGELFF. V is TRBV9 and J is TRBJ2-2, with no clear D. The CDR3 totals 15 residues. Germline V gene data show CDR1 as SGDLS and CDR2 as YYNGEE. Trimming left V 4 bases short and J 8 bases short, with 18 bases between. The full variable domain, with the rest looked up from reference TRBV9 and TRBJ2-2, is DSGVTQTPKHLITATGQRVTLRCSPRSGDLSVYWYQQSLDQGLQFLIQYYNGEERAKGNILERFSAQQFPDLHSELNLSSLELGDSALYFCASSPQTRARGELFFGEGSRLTVL.

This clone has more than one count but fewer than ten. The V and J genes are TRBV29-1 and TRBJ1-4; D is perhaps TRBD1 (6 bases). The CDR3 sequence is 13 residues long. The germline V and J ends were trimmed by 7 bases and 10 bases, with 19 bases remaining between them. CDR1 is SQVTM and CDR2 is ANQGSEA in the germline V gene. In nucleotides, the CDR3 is TGCAGCGCCCAGGGGCTAGTCGAGGGAAAACTGTTTTTT. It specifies CSAQGLVEGKLFF.

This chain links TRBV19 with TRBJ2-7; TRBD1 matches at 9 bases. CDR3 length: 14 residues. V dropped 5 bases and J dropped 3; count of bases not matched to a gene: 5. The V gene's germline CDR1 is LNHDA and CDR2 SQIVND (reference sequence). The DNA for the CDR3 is TGTGCCAGTAGTCCCACAGGGGGCAACTACGAGCAGTACTTC. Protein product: CASSPTGGNYEQYF.

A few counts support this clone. The CDR3 sequence is CASSSGQGEMNTEAFF. CDR3 DNA: TGCGCCAGCAGCTCGGGACAGGGGGAAATGAACACTGAAGCTTTCTTT. V and J are TRBV5-1 and TRBJ1-1; the match to TRBD1 covers 11 bases. Looked up from germline, CDR1 is SGHRS and CDR2 is YFSETQ. CDR3 size: 16 residues. J gave up 0 bases and V 3 bases, and 4 bases lay outside the gene matches. Combining the CDR3 with reference TRBV5-1 and TRBJ1-1 gives the whole variable domain KAGVTQTPRYLIKTRGQQVTLSCSPISGHRSVSWYQQTPGQGLQFLFEYFSETQRNKGNFPGRFSGRQFSNSRSEMNVSTLELGDSALYLCASSSGQGEMNTEAFFGQGTRLTVV.

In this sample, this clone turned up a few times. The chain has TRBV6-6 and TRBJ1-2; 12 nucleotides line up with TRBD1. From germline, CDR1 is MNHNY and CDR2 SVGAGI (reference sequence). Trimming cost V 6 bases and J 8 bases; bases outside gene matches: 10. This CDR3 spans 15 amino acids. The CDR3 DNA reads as TGTGCCAGCAGGGATACCGGGACAGGGGGCAGAGGCTACACCTTC. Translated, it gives CASRDTGTGGRGYTF.

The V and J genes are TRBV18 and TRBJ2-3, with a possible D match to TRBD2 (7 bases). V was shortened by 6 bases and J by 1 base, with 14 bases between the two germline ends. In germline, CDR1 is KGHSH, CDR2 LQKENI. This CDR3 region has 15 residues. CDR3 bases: TGTGCCAGCTCCCGAGGGGGGGCCCGCACAGATACGCAGTATTTT. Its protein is CASSRGGARTDTQYF.

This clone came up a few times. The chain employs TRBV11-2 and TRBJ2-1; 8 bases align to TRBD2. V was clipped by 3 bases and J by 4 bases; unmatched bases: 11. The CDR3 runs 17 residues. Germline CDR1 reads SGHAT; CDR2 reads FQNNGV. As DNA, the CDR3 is TGTGCCAGCAGCTTCTCCCCGGGGGCGGGGGGATACAATGAGCAGTTCTTC. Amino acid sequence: CASSFSPGAGGYNEQFF. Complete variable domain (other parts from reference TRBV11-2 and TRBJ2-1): EAGVAQSPRYKIIEKRQSVAFWCNPISGHATLYWYQQILGQGPKLLIQFQNNGVVDDSQLPKDRFSAERLKGVDSTLKIQPAKLEDSAVYLCASSFSPGAGGYNEQFFGPGTRLTVL.

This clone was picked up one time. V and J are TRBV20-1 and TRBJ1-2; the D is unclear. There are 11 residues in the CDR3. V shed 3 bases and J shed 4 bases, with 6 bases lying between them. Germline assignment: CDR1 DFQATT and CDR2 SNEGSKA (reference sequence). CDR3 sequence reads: CSARGPYGYTF. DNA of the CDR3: TGCAGTGCTAGGGGTCCCTATGGCTACACCTTC.

The CDR3 DNA reads TGTGCCAGCAGCCAAGTCAACACTGGTCGTGAGACAAATGGCTACACCTTC. It yields the protein CASSQVNTGRETNGYTF. V gene TRBV4-2 combines with J gene TRBJ1-2; D unresolved. V lost 1 base, J lost 6 bases, and 21 bases lay in between. This CDR3 is built from 17 residues. The V gene's germline CDR1 is LGHNA and CDR2 YNFKEQ.

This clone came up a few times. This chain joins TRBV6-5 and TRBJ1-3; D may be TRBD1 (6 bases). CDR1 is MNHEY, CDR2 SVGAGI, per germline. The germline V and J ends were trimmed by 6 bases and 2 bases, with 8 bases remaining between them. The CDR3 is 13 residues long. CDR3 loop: CASSRGAGNTIYF. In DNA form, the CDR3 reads TGTGCCAGCAGCAGGGGAGCTGGAAACACCATATATTTT.

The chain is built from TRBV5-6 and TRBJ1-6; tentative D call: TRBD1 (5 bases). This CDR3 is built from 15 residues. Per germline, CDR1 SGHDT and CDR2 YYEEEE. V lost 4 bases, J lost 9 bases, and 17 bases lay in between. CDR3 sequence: CASSRRGGIFSPLHF. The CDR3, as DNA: TGTGCCAGCAGCCGGCGGGGGGGGATCTTTTCACCCCTCCACTTT.

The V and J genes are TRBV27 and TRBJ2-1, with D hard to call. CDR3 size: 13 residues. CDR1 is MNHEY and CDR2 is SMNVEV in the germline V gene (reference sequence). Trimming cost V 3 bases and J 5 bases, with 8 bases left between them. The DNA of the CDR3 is TGTGCCAGCAGTTTCCCGCGGAACAATGAGCAGTTCTTC. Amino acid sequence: CASSFPRNNEQFF.

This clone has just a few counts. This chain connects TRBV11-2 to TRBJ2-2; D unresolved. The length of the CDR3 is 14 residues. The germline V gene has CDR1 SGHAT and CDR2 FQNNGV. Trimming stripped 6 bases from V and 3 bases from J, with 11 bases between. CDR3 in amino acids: CASRRDGYTGELFF. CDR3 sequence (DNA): TGTGCCAGCAGAAGAGACGGATACACCGGGGAGCTGTTTTTT.